This entry lists 28 T cell receptor beta chains sequenced from one sample in a study of blood T cell repertoires in COVID-19. Using immunoSEQ multiplex PCR, the repertoire was profiled, and TCRdb retains in-frame clones only, with some absent. The profile covers some 170,000 clones, with around 87% appearing a single time and around 12% taken by the ten largest. The specimen sequenced was peripheral blood. Every receptor here comes from a woman aged 70 to 79 with COVID-19, enrolled during active disease.

V and J are TRBV15 and TRBJ2-7; tentatively, D is TRBD2 (6 bases). From germline, CDR1 is LNHNV and CDR2 YYDKDF (reference sequence). V gave up 1 base and J gave up 3 bases, with 16 bases separating them. There are 16 residues in the CDR3. CDR3 bases: TGTGCCACCAGCAGAGCTGCAACTAGCCCACTCTACGAGCAGTACTTC. Its translation is CATSRAATSPLYEQYF.

This clone was seen a few times. The gene calls are TRBV20-1 and TRBJ2-3; TRBD2 aligns across 7 bases. The germline V gene has CDR1 DFQATT and CDR2 SNEGSKA (reference sequence). CDR3 length equals 12 residues. The ends lost 3 bases at V and 10 bases at J; junction bases unmatched: 7. The CDR3: CSASETGRAQYF. The CDR3 nucleotides read TGCAGTGCTAGTGAAACGGGGAGGGCGCAGTATTTT.

The chain's CDR3 is CASSATGDRNQPQHF. CDR3 nucleotide sequence: TGTGCCAGCAGCGCGACAGGGGACCGCAATCAGCCCCAGCATTTT. The rearrangement joins TRBV5-8 to TRBJ1-5; 8 bases fit TRBD1. After removal of 4 bases from V and 2 bases from J, the junction contained 5 bases not matched to a gene. This CDR3 is 15 amino acids long. CDR1 and CDR2 from the germline V gene are SGHTS and YDEGEE.

This clone was found once. The chain carries TRBV14 and TRBJ1-1; D is unclear. CDR3 length: 13 amino acids. The germline CDR1 and CDR2 sequences are SGHDN and FVKESK. V was trimmed by 7 bases and J by 0 bases, leaving 9 bases between them. CDR3 sequence reads: CASTPLLNTEAFF. The DNA of the CDR3 is TGTGCCAGCACCCCACTTCTGAACACTGAAGCTTTCTTT.

The chain recombines TRBV30 with TRBJ1-3; D possibly corresponds to TRBD1 (6 bases). V was trimmed by 0 bases and J by 5 bases, leaving 14 bases between them. Germline CDR1 reads GTSNPN; CDR2 reads SVGIG (reference sequence). The CDR3 runs 15 residues. The CDR3: CAWSVRDILRNTIYF. As DNA, the CDR3 is TGTGCCTGGAGTGTACGGGACATTCTTCGAAACACCATATATTTT.

V gene TRBV14 combines with J gene TRBJ2-1, with 7 bases identical to TRBD1. Trimming at V came to 5 bases and at J to 11 bases, leaving 9 bases not matched to a gene. Per the germline V gene, CDR1 is SGHDN and CDR2 is FVKESK. The CDR3 has 13 amino acids. CDR3 DNA: TGTGCCAGCAGCGAGGACTTACAGGGGCAGCAGTTCTTC. Its protein product is CASSEDLQGQQFF.

This chain uses TRBV13 with TRBJ1-5; tentative D call: TRBD1 (6 bases). Germline V CDR1 and CDR2: PRHDT, FYEKMQ (reference sequence). CDR3 length: 15 amino acids. V lost 3 bases to trimming and J lost 1 base, with 10 bases between them. The CDR3 sequence: CASSFGTGSNQPQHF. CDR3 nucleotides: TGTGCCAGCAGCTTTGGAACAGGGAGCAATCAGCCCCAGCATTTT.

The chain uses TRBV19 and TRBJ2-2, with a possible D match to TRBD1 (6 bases). Trimming removed 4 bases from V and 5 bases from J, with 11 bases in between. Germline CDR1 and CDR2: LNHDA and SQIVND (reference sequence). The CDR3 runs to 14 residues. CDR3 DNA: TGTGCCAGTAGTAGGGACCAGGGGACCGGGGAGCTGTTTTTT. Its translation is CASSRDQGTGELFF.

The V and J genes are TRBV2 and TRBJ2-3, with 7 nucleotides matching TRBD1. The V gene end was trimmed by 8 bases and the J gene end by 0 bases; junction bases not matched to a gene: 2. Looked up from germline, CDR1 is SNHLY and CDR2 is FYNNEI. The CDR3 loop spans 13 amino acids. CDR3 protein: CASGTESTDTQYF. The DNA of the CDR3 is TGTGCCAGCGGGACAGAGAGCACAGATACGCAGTATTTT.

This clone is a singleton in its sample. V gene TRBV12-5 combines with J gene TRBJ2-3, with 7 bases lining up with TRBD1. This CDR3 spans 16 amino acids. Germline V gene sequence: CDR1 LGHNT, CDR2 FRNRAP. The junction had 6 bases not matched to a gene; V was cut back by 1 base and J by 2 bases. The CDR3 DNA follows: TGTGCTAGTGGTTTGGCAAAGGACAGGATCACAGATACGCAGTATTTT. The encoded protein is CASGLAKDRITDTQYF.

This clone was found once. The V and J genes are TRBV11-2 and TRBJ2-7; maybe TRBD2 (6 bases). Trimming removed 5 bases at V and 2 bases at J, with 16 bases between. This CDR3 spans 15 amino acids. Looked up from germline, CDR1 is SGHAT and CDR2 is FQNNGV. CDR3 coding DNA: TGTGCCAGCAGCCCAGGTAGCGGCCGAACCTACGAGCAGTACTTC. Translated: CASSPGSGRTYEQYF.

This chain uses TRBV11-3 with TRBJ2-7; TRBD1 agrees at 8 bases. The CDR3 loop spans 17 amino acids. Germline loops: CDR1 SGHNT, CDR2 YENEEA. The J segment lost 0 bases and the V segment lost 1 base, leaving 8 bases of the junction unmatched. The CDR3 DNA reads TGTGCCAGCAGCTTAGTTATAGGGGGACAGGTCTCCTACGAGCAGTACTTC. Its translation: CASSLVIGGQVSYEQYF.

The V and J genes are TRBV12-5 and TRBJ2-3; 16 positions agree with TRBD2. Germline V lookup: CDR1 LGHNT, CDR2 FRNRAP. J lost 2 bases, V lost 7 bases, and 9 bases had no gene match. This CDR3 contains 18 residues. Written as DNA, the CDR3 is TGTGCTAGTGCCGGTGGGACTAGCGGGAGGGCCGACACAGATACGCAGTATTTT. Protein product: CASAGGTSGRADTDTQYF.

V usage is TRBV11-2 and J usage is TRBJ2-2, with D maybe TRBD1 (6 bases). The germline gives CDR1 SGHAT, CDR2 FQNNGV. The CDR3 contains 15 residues. Between the trimmed V and J ends, which lost 7 bases and 7 bases, there was a span of 19 bases. CDR3 DNA sequence: TGTGCCAGCACCCCCCGGCTACAGGGATACGGGGAGCTGTTTTTT. Residues: CASTPRLQGYGELFF.

The chain uses TRBV5-1 and TRBJ2-7; possibly TRBD2 for D (6 bases). The CDR3 has 15 amino acids. From germline, CDR1 is SGHRS and CDR2 YFSETQ. V was trimmed by 5 bases and J by 0 bases, leaving 15 bases between them. CDR3 protein: CASRPRDFNSYEQYF. The CDR3 nucleotides are TGCGCCAGCAGGCCCCGGGACTTCAACTCCTACGAGCAGTACTTC.

The chain links TRBV18 to TRBJ1-2; tentative D call: TRBD1 (5 bases). The V and J ends lost 5 bases and 3 bases respectively, with 7 bases between them. Germline lookup yields CDR1 KGHSH and CDR2 LQKENI. The length of the CDR3 is 12 residues. The CDR3 reads CASSTGDYGYTF. The DNA for the CDR3 is TGTGCCAGCTCAACGGGGGACTATGGCTACACCTTC.

This clone was observed a single time. This chain links TRBV4-2 with TRBJ2-7; tentative D call: TRBD1 (6 bases). Between the trimmed V and J ends, which lost 1 base and 3 bases, there was a span of 10 bases. The CDR3 has 14 residues. Germline CDR1 reads LGHNA; CDR2 reads YNFKEQ. CDR3 DNA: TGTGCCAGCAGCCAAGGGGACAACAACTACGAGCAGTACTTC. Its translation is CASSQGDNNYEQYF.

J is TRBJ1-1 and V is TRBV12-5, with 9 positions matching TRBD1. The CDR3 has 16 amino acids. Germline CDR1 is LGHNT and CDR2 is FRNRAP. The J segment lost 4 bases and the V segment lost 1 base, leaving 7 bases of the junction unmatched. The CDR3 sequence: CASGLAGQGTGTEAFF. The CDR3 region has the DNA TGTGCTAGTGGTTTGGCCGGACAGGGGACGGGCACTGAAGCTTTCTTT.

V is TRBV4-1 and J is TRBJ2-3, with 7 positions matching TRBD2. V shed 0 bases and J 6 bases; nucleotides not matched to a gene: 12. Germline lookup yields CDR1 MGHRA and CDR2 YSYEKL. CDR3 length: 17 residues. Here the CDR3 reads CASSQEGVAGPGDTQYF. CDR3 nucleotide sequence: TGCGCCAGCAGCCAAGAGGGGGTAGCGGGCCCCGGGGATACGCAGTATTTT.

The chain couples TRBV19 to TRBJ2-6; 9 bases match TRBD1. The germline gives CDR1 LNHDA, CDR2 SQIVND (reference sequence). The CDR3 is 17 residues long. Trimming at V came to 7 bases and at J to 2 bases, leaving 9 bases not matched to a gene. The CDR3 DNA sequence: TGTGCCAGTACTCCCATGACAGGGGGGGCTGGGGCCAACGTCCTGACTTTC. This encodes CASTPMTGGAGANVLTF.

The CDR3 DNA reads TGCAGCGTTGAATCAGTCTCAGATACGCAGTATTTT. Its protein is CSVESVSDTQYF. The chain joins TRBV29-1 to TRBJ2-3; D ambiguous. The CDR3 totals 12 residues. Trimming shortened V by 2 bases and J by 4 bases, and 7 bases separated the two germline ends. The germline V gene encodes CDR1 SQVTM and CDR2 ANQGSEA.

The rearrangement links TRBV5-1 to TRBJ2-1; 7 bases are a match to TRBD2. J lost 6 bases, V lost 4 bases, and 10 bases had no gene match. Germline V gene sequence: CDR1 SGHRS, CDR2 YFSETQ. The CDR3 is 15 amino acids. CDR3 DNA: TGCGCCAGCAGCCCAGGACTAGTGTCTTCCAATGAGCAGTTCTTC. Translated: CASSPGLVSSNEQFF. Variable domain in full (rest from reference TRBV5-1 and TRBJ2-1): KAGVTQTPRYLIKTRGQQVTLSCSPISGHRSVSWYQQTPGQGLQFLFEYFSETQRNKGNFPGRFSGRQFSNSRSEMNVSTLELGDSALYLCASSPGLVSSNEQFFGPGTRLTVL.

This chain joins TRBV3-1 (or the pseudogene TRBV3-2) and TRBJ2-1; 11 nucleotides line up with TRBD2. The J segment lost 4 bases and the V segment lost 4 bases, leaving 3 bases of the junction unmatched. The CDR3 spans 15 residues. Germline CDR1 reads LGHDT; CDR2 reads YNNKEL (reference sequence). As DNA, the CDR3 is TGTGCCAGCAGCCCGGGACTAGCGGTATACAATGAGCAGTTCTTC. Its protein is CASSPGLAVYNEQFF.

The chain uses TRBV6-4 and TRBJ1-1; D might be TRBD1 (6 bases). The V end was cut by 6 bases, the J end by 4 bases, with 15 bases between. CDR3 length: 14 residues. Germline V CDR1 and CDR2: MRHNA, SNTAGT. The CDR3 here is CASREQGGGTEAFF. CDR3 coding DNA: TGTGCCAGCAGAGAACAGGGAGGGGGCACTGAAGCTTTCTTT.

As regards this clone: Other nucleotide sequences from this sample produce the same CDR3. The CDR3: CASSRDKNYGYTF. For the CDR3, the DNA is TGTGCCAGCAGTCGGGACAAGAATTATGGCTACACCTTC. The chain joins TRBV6-5 to TRBJ1-2; a weak D match, TRBD1 (6 bases). The germline CDR1 and CDR2 sequences are MNHEY and SVGAGI. Trimming stripped 5 bases from V and 5 bases from J, with 12 bases between. The CDR3 sequence is 13 residues long.

The genes are TRBV15 and TRBJ1-2; D may be TRBD1 (6 bases). Trimming took 1 base from V and 6 from J, leaving 15 bases between them. The CDR3 runs 15 residues. CDR1 LNHNV and CDR2 YYDKDF come from the germline V gene (reference sequence). The CDR3 DNA is TGTGCCACCAGCAGAGGGGGGTACAGGGAGAATGGCTACACCTTC. Translating it yields CATSRGGYRENGYTF.

The chain links TRBV6-6 to TRBJ1-5, with 11 bases lining up with TRBD1. The CDR3 covers 17 residues. The germline gives CDR1 MNHNY, CDR2 SVGAGI (reference sequence). V was clipped by 5 bases and J by 2 bases; unmatched bases: 8. The DNA of the CDR3 is TGTGCCAGCAGTCCAGGGACAGGGGGTGGTGGCAATCAGCCCCAGCATTTT. Protein: CASSPGTGGGGNQPQHF.

This clone has a handful of counts. The chain links TRBV18 to TRBJ2-7; D remains unclear. V lost 4 bases and J lost 7, with 14 bases in between. This CDR3 region has 13 residues. The V gene's germline CDR1 is KGHSH and CDR2 LQKENI. CDR3 sequence: CASSHKSSSEQYF. As DNA, the CDR3 is TGTGCCAGCTCACATAAGAGCTCGAGTGAGCAGTACTTC.